This TCR beta chain was sequenced for a study of T cell responses to AZD1222 COVID-19 vaccine. The study's findings and limits: Donors were mostly white British, more females; clonal diversity possibly underestimated. Spike-specific TCR repertoires showed rising breadth and depth after two AZD1222 doses. Vaccine-related CD4 TCRs covered spike, predominating at 160-218 and 743-854. The study reported that nearly half of spike-specific TCRs target unmutated variant regions.

Profiled with immunoSEQ multiplex PCR; TCRdb holds only in-frame clones, not every one. The sample carries 200,000 or so clones, 94% recorded once. Note on this clone: Its target is not known.

After removal of 6 bases from V and 1 base from J, the junction contained 4 bases not matched to a gene. Looked up from germline, CDR1 is MNHEY and CDR2 is SVGEGT. The CDR3 covers 16 residues. The origin of this receptor is an adult in good health. Sequenced material: peripheral blood, taken on day 0 of AZD1222 vaccination. The chain carries TRBV6-2 or TRBV6-3 and TRBJ2-6; TRBD2 aligns across 9 bases. This CDR3 is CASSRLAGSGANVLTF. As DNA, the CDR3 is TGTGCCAGCAGCCGCCTAGCGGGATCTGGGGCCAACGTCCTGACTTTC.